This T cell receptor (beta chain) was sequenced for a study of shared clonotypes between healthy human individuals. Study at large: A couple of women and a few men aged 18 to 49 made up the donors. General study findings and limits: Shared clonotypes across all four donors exceeded non-shared ones in generation probability.

The germline V gene encodes CDR1 SGHNT and CDR2 YYREEE (reference sequence). The germline V and J ends were trimmed by 0 bases and 2 bases, with 6 bases remaining between them. There are 14 residues in the CDR3. Concerning this clone itself: Antigen unknown.

Clones were sequenced by immunoSEQ multiplex PCR, and TCRdb holds only the in-frame ones, with some missing. The sample contains more than 2 million clones, almost 96% of which appear only once. The chain has TRBV5-4 and TRBJ2-4; a weak D match, TRBD2 (5 bases). The sequenced material came from naive CD4+ T cells sorted from blood. Subset reported: CD45RA+ positively selected. The clonotype originates from a man aged 18 to 30 in good health. The CDR3, as DNA: TGTGCCAGCAGCTTGGGAGGGTCCAAAAACATTCAGTACTTC. This sequence encodes CASSLGGSKNIQYF.